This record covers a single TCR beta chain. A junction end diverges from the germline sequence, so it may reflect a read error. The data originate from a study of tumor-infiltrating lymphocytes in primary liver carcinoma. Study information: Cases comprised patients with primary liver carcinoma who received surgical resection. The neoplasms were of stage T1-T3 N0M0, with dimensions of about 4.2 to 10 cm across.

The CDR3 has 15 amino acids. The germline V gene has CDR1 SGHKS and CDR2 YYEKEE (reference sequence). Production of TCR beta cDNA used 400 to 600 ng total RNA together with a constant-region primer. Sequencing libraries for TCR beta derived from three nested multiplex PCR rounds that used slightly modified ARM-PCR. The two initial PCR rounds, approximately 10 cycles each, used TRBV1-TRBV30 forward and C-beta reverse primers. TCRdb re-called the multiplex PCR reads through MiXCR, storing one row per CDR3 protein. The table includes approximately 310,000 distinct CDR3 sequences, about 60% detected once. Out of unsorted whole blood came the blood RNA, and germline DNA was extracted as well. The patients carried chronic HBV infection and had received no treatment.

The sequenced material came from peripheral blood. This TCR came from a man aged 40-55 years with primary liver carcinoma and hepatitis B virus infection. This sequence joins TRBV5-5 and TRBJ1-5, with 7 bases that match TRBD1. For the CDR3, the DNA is TGTGCCAGCAACTTGGAAGGGGGCAGCAATCAGCCCCAGCATTTT. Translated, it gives CASNLEGGSNQPQHF.